This TCR beta chain originates from a study of long-term antiretroviral therapy in people with HIV. CDR1 and CDR2 (germline): SGHVS, FQNEAQ. This CDR3 has 15 amino acids. V lost 4 bases, J lost 7 bases, and 16 bases lay in between. This was the immunoSEQ v3.0 assay at survey level. Clones were read by immunoSEQ multiplex PCR, and TCRdb kept only the in-frame ones, dropping some. The sample records 25,000 to 30,000 clones, over 90% being singletons. V gene TRBV7-8 combines with J gene TRBJ1-4; no clear D gene. This specimen consisted of unsorted PBMCs, obtained 6.2 years after starting antiretroviral therapy. The clonotype comes from a man between 40 and 49 years old with HIV. The CDR3 DNA follows: TGTGCCAGCAGCTCTAACATTGTCACTGGTGAAAAACTGTTTTTT. As protein: CASSSNIVTGEKLFF.